This is a list of T cell receptor beta chains from one sample in a study of cytomegalovirus exposure and HLA in healthy donors. Measured with immunoSEQ multiplex PCR; TCRdb has only the in-frame clones, and not every one. The sample consists of around 150,000 clones, around nine tenths of them appearing once. Sequences were obtained from PBMCs. The receptor source for this set is a woman between 18 and 29 years old in good health and CMV-seronegative. Each CDR3 is given with its conserved first and last residue. D genes are given only for firm matches.

j_call d_call cdr3_length v_call cdr3_aa
TRBJ2-3 NA 14 TRBV5-1 CASSGSSAGDTQYF
TRBJ2-1 TRBD2 16 TRBV7-3 CASSSDSGGAWNEQFF
TRBJ2-5 TRBD2 17 TRBV12-5 CASGASLSGRAEETQYF
TRBJ2-1 NA 15 TRBV11-2 CASSLAAPTRNEQFF
TRBJ2-3 NA 12 TRBV29-1 CSLSPSTDTQYF
TRBJ1-1 TRBD1 17 TRBV10-3 CAISLRDSQSEHSEAFF
TRBJ1-1 NA 15 TRBV4-1 CASSQERVLNTEAFF
TRBJ2-7 TRBD2 16 TRBV10-1 CASSDHTSGRTYEQYF
TRBJ2-5 TRBD2 16 TRBV5-1 CASIPGLAGVQETQYF
TRBJ1-2 TRBD1 15 TRBV11-2 CASSLDYRGDYGYTF
TRBJ2-3 TRBD2 15 TRBV11-2 CASIISGSRGDTQYF
TRBJ2-6 TRBD1 16 TRBV4-3 CASSQAQGAGANVLTF
TRBJ1-5 TRBD1 13 TRBV6-5 CASSLTGNQPQHF
TRBJ2-7 TRBD2 12 TRBV19 CASWGGGYEQYF
TRBJ2-2 TRBD2 14 TRBV4-1 CASSQVLAAGELFF
TRBJ1-3 NA 13 TRBV6-5 CASSLFGEATIYF
TRBJ2-1 TRBD2 17 TRBV27 CASSRWEAGGAFNEQFF
TRBJ2-7 NA 10 TRBV29-1 CSVASEGELF
TRBJ1-2 NA 15 TRBV5-1 CASSLGQGYDYGYTF
TRBJ2-7 TRBD1 15 TRBV27 CASSPRGQGRYEQYF
TRBJ1-2 NA 13 TRBV27 CASSPGALYGYTF
TRBJ1-2 NA 13 TRBV2 CASWTSANYGYTF
TRBJ2-1 TRBD1 16 TRBV7-8 CASSLKWGQGYNEQFF
TRBJ2-3 NA 13 TRBV9 CASSSLSTDTQYF
TRBJ1-1 NA 11 TRBV29-1 CRAMEGTEAFF
TRBJ1-4 NA 15 TRBV2 CASSAYAGANEKLFF
TRBJ2-3 NA 15 TRBV30 CAWNQGRSGTDTQYF
TRBJ2-7 NA 13 TRBV27 CASSPQIRVEQYF
TRBJ2-1 TRBD1 15 TRBV18 CASSPPDRGYNEQFF
TRBJ1-5 NA 14 TRBV7-9 CASSLGSGGQPQHF
TRBJ1-2 TRBD1 14 TRBV11-1 CASSFNRGQDGYTF
TRBJ1-5 NA 19 TRBV7-8 CASSLAYGSQGSLVQPQHF
TRBJ1-5 NA 14 TRBV30 CAWRGSGYNQPQHF
TRBJ1-1 TRBD1 14 TRBV5-6 CASSRTGGRTEAFF
TRBJ1-6 NA 16 TRBV6-1 CASSAKAGTYNSPLHF
TRBJ2-1 TRBD1 15 TRBV30 CAWTSSRDRYNEQFF
TRBJ2-7 NA 15 TRBV4-3 CASSQDRQGFYEQYF
TRBJ2-7 TRBD1 14 TRBV6-5 CASTDRGRSYEQYF
TRBJ1-3 TRBD1 14 TRBV27 CASRGQGRGNTIYF
TRBJ1-2 NA 15 TRBV4-3 CASSPGEGFQYGYTF
TRBJ1-4 TRBD1 16 TRBV2 CASSDGTGGRNEKLFF
TRBJ2-7 TRBD2 17 TRBV9 CASSVGVGGAGTYEQYF
TRBJ2-7 TRBD2 15 TRBV7-6 CASSQGLVVGYEQYF
TRBJ2-3 TRBD1 13 TRBV30 CAWSSTGTGAQYF
TRBJ1-5 NA 16 TRBV19 CASSARIRGGNQPQHF
TRBJ1-2 NA 13 TRBV5-6 CASSLFQGIGYTF
TRBJ2-1 NA 16 TRBV27 CASSLWLQGPNNEQFF
TRBJ2-7 NA 15 TRBV5-1 CASSLARSHSYEQYF
TRBJ2-7 NA 13 TRBV29-1 CSVSVQGENEQYF
TRBJ1-2 NA 16 TRBV2 CASSVSSETPNYGYTF
TRBJ2-3 TRBD2 13 TRBV27 CASSLIAGDTQYF
TRBJ1-1 TRBD1 18 TRBV27 CASSSGTGSFRGSTEAFF
TRBJ2-7 TRBD2 14 TRBV2 CASRKRESPREQYF
TRBJ1-5 TRBD1 18 TRBV4-2 CASSQVWDSAYSNQPQHF
TRBJ1-4 TRBD1 14 TRBV13 CASSSSTGDEKLFF